The subject of this entry is one T cell receptor (beta chain). The germline V gene encodes CDR1 MDHEN and CDR2 SYDVKM. V was shortened by 5 bases and J by 4 bases, with 17 bases between the two germline ends. This CDR3 region has 15 residues. With 60 Vbeta and 13 Jbeta primers, the PCR was carried out. TCRdb's copy holds only in-frame clones and misses some; the assay was immunoSEQ multiplex PCR. The table has 110,000 to 150,000 clones, about 84% seen once; the top ten hold nearly 3.5%. The sample originates from a study of cytomegalovirus exposure and HLA in healthy donors. The sequencing sample was made of PBMCs. This chain connects TRBV28 to TRBJ1-2, with D possibly being TRBD1 (6 bases). The clonotype comes from a male donor in good health and CMV-seronegative. The CDR3 is CASSTGGLGGYGYTF. The CDR3 DNA reads as TGTGCCAGCAGTACCGGGGGGCTGGGGGGCTATGGCTACACCTTC.